The 2 T cell receptor beta chains reported below all come from one sample, sequenced in a study of early T cells in non-severe SARS-CoV-2 infection. MiXCR, applied by TCRdb to the 5' RACE reads, yields one record per CDR3 protein. The data hold 40,000 to 50,000 distinct CDR3 sequences, with about 5.3% observed a single time. The sequenced sample was whole blood, obtained at baseline. The receptor source for this set is an adult who was a healthcare worker with PCR-confirmed SARS-CoV-2 infection or an uninfected control (not recorded which).

The chain has TRBV3-1 and TRBJ2-7; D is ambiguous. Germline V gene sequence: CDR1 LGHDT, CDR2 YNNKEL (reference sequence). CDR3 size: 11 residues. V shed 2 bases and J shed 7 bases, with 6 bases lying between them. The CDR3 sequence: CASSQSREQYF. The CDR3 DNA sequence: TGTGCCAGCAGCCAATCGAGGGAGCAGTACTTC.

In its sample, this clonotype was seen many times. The chain employs TRBV5-1 and TRBJ2-5, with unresolved D. Germline V gene data show CDR1 as SGHRS and CDR2 as YFSETQ. V was trimmed by 1 base and J by 3 bases, leaving 4 bases between them. The CDR3 length is 12 residues. Here the CDR3 DNA reads TGCGCCAGCAGCTTGCCCGAAGAGACCCAGTACTTC. Residues: CASSLPEETQYF.